This T cell receptor (beta chain) is from a study of kidney transplant recipient with SARS-CoV-2 infection. In its sample, this clonotype was seen many times. TCRdb reprocessed the reads with MiXCR, giving one entry per CDR3 protein. The table has 250,000 or so distinct CDR3 sequences, around 30% seen once; the top ten hold 6% to 8.5%. Specimen: a blood sample, collected at baseline and on roughly day 110 from a kidney transplant recipient. This TCR derives from a young adult male patient who had COVID-19 and was a kidney transplant recipient. The graft donor may be the source of some T cells.

CDR3 nucleotide sequence: TGTGCCAGCAGTTACTCATTGGCCAGAGGGCCTGGAAACACCATATATTTT. Protein product: CASSYSLARGPGNTIYF. V is TRBV6-5 and J is TRBJ1-3; D gene unclear. Trimming took off 0 bases at V and 2 bases at J, with 14 bases between the two ends. The CDR3 contains 17 residues. The germline V gene has CDR1 MNHEY and CDR2 SVGAGI.